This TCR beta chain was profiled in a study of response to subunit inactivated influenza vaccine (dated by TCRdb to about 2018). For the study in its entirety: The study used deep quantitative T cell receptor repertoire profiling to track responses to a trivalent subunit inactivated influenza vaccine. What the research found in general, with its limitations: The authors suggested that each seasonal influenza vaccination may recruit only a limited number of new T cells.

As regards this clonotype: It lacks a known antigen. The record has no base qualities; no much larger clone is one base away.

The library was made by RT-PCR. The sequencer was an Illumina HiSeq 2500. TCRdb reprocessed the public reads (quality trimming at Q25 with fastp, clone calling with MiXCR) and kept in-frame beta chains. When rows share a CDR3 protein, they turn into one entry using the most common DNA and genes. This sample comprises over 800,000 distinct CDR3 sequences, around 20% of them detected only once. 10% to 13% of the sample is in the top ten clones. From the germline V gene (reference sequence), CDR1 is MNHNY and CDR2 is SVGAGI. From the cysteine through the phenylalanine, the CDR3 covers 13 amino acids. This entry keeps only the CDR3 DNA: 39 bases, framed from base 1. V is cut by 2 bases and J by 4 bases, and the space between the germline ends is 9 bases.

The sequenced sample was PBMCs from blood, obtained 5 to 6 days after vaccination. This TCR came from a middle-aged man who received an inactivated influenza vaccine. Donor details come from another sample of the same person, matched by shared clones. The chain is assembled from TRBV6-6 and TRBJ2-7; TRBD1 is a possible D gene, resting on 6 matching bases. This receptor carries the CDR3 CASSYTQGYEQYF. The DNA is TGTGCCAGCAGTTACACCCAGGGGTACGAGCAGTACTTC.